This T cell receptor (beta chain) was recorded in a study of beta chain features in type 1 diabetes. Study overall: What patients shared with healthy donors was a similar profile of age, gender and cell yields.

Germline V gives CDR1 SQVTM, CDR2 ANQGSEA. V was clipped by 6 bases and J by 1 base, with 14 bases between them. The CDR3 length is 14 residues. Expressed TCRB transcripts got sequenced, as all isolated RNA was reverse transcribed. The data were produced by immunoSEQ multiplex PCR, yet TCRdb's version contains in-frame clones alone and is incomplete. The table has 450,000 to 600,000 clones, about 30% seen once; the top ten hold 0.065%. Turning to this clone: Its matching antigen is unknown.

General study results and limits: Diminished insertions and augmented deletions at VDJ junctions characterized type 1 diabetes patients.

This clonotype was obtained from a young man in good health. The sample was naive CD4+ T cells from blood. J is TRBJ2-3 and V is TRBV29-1, with a tentative D call TRBD1 (6 bases). CDR3 sequence reads: CSVLRGIRTDTQYF. For the CDR3, the DNA is TGCAGCGTACTAAGGGGGATACGCACAGATACGCAGTATTTT.